This T cell receptor beta chain appears in the sequencing data of a study of blood T cell repertoires in COVID-19. CDR3 length: 16 amino acids. V shed 5 bases and J 1 base; nucleotides not matched to a gene: 8. CDR1 is LNHNV, CDR2 YYDKDF, per germline (reference sequence). TCRdb's copy holds only in-frame clones and misses some; the assay was immunoSEQ multiplex PCR. This sample has roughly 200,000 clones, with 75% to 85% found just once. V and J are TRBV15 and TRBJ1-1; TRBD1 aligns across 9 bases. This receptor was obtained from a woman in her 30s with COVID-19, enrolled during active disease. Sequenced material: peripheral blood. The CDR3 bases are TGTGCCACCAGCCTACCCGGGACAGGGCAGAACACTGAAGCTTTCTTT. This translates into CATSLPGTGQNTEAFF.